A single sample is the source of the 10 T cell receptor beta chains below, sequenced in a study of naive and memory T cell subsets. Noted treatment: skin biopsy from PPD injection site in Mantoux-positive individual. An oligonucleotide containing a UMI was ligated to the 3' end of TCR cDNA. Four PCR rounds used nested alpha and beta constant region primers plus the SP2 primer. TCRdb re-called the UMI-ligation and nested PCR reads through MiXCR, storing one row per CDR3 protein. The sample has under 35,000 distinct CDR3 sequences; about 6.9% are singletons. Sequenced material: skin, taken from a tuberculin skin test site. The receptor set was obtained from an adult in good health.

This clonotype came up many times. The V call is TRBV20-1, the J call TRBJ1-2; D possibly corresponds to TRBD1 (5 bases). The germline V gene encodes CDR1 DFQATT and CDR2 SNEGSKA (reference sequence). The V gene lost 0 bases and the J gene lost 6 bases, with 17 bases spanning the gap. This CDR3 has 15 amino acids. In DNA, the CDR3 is TGCAGTGCTAGAGATTTTTCCGGGGGTAGGGATGGCTACACCTTC. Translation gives CSARDFSGGRDGYTF.

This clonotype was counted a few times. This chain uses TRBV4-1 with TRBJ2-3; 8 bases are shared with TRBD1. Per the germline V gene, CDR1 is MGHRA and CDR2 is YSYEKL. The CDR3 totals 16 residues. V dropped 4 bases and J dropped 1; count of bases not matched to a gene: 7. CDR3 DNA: TGCGCCAGCAGCCTTGGACAGGGCCCACGCACAGATACGCAGTATTTT. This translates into CASSLGQGPRTDTQYF.

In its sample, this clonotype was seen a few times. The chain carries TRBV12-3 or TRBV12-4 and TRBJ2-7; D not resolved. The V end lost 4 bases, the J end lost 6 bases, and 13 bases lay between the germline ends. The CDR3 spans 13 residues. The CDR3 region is CASSSNRNSEQYF. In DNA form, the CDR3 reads TGTGCCAGCAGTTCCAACCGCAACAGCGAGCAGTACTTC.

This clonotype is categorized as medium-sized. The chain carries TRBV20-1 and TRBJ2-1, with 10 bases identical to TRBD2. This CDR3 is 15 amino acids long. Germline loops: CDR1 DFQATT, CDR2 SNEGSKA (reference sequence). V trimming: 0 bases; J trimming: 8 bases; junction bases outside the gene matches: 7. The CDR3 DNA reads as TGCAGTGCTAGAGATATGGAGCGGGGGGGTCATGAGCAGTTCTTC. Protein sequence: CSARDMERGGHEQFF.

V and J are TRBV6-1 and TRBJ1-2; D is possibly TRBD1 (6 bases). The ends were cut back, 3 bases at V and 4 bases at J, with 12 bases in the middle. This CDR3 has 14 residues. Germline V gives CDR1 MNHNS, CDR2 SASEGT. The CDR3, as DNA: TGTGCCAGCAGTGAGAAAGGACAGTTCTATGGCTACACCTTC. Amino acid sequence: CASSEKGQFYGYTF.

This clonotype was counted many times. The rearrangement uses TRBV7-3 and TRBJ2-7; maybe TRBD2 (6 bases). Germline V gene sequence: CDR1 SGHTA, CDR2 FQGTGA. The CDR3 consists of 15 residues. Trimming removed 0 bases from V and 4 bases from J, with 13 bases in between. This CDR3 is CASSLTGGDSYEQYF. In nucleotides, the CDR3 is TGTGCCAGCAGCTTAACGGGGGGTGACAGTTACGAGCAGTACTTC.

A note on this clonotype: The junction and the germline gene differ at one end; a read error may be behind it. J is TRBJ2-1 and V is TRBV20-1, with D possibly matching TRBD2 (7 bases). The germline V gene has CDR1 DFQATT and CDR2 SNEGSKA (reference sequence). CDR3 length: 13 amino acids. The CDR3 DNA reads TGCAGTGCTACCCGGGGGGCCTACAGTGAGCAGTTCTTC. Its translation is CSATRGAYSEQFF.

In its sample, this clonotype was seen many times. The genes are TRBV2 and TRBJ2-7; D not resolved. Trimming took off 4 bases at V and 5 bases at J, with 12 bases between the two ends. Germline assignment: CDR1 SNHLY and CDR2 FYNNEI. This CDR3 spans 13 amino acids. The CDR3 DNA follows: TGTGCCAGCAGTGTCGGGTCGTGGAACGAGCAGTACTTC. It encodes CASSVGSWNEQYF.

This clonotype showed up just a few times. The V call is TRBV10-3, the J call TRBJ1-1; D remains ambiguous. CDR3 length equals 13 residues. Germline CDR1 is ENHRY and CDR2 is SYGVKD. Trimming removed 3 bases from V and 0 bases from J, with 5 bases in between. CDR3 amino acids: CAISEVMNTEAFF. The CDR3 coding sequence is TGTGCCATCAGTGAAGTCATGAACACTGAAGCTTTCTTT.

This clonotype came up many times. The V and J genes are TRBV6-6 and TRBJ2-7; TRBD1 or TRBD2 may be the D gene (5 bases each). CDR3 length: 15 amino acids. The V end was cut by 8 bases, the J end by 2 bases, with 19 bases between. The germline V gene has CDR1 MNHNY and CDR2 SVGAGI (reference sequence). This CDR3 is CASSHSGTGPYEQYF. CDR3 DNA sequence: TGTGCCAGCTCCCATTCCGGGACGGGCCCCTACGAGCAGTACTTC.